This T cell receptor beta chain stems from a study of vaccination effects on CD4 cells after COVID-19. The study, taken as a whole, reports: Within healthy vaccinees, only 1 of 255 vaccine-induced clones displayed cross-reactivity with common cold coronaviruses.

Assay: immunoSEQ multiplex PCR; the TCRdb copy retains only in-frame clones and omits some. The data show about 73,000 clones, 65% to 85% seen once. Of note for this clone: Its antigen is unidentified.

Within the ViraFEST assay, antigen-specific CD4+ T cells underwent expansion with viral peptide pools prior to sequencing. Having been cultured for roughly 10 days, the cells underwent CD4+ T cell isolation. Negative nucleocapsid antibody tests before and after vaccination confirmed no previous SARS-CoV-2 infection. IL-2 medium took the place of half the medium on both days 3 and 7. The germline V gene encodes CDR1 SEHNR and CDR2 FQNEAQ (reference sequence). The CDR3 is 15 amino acids. With 1 base removed from V and 0 bases from J, the gap between germline ends came to 7 bases. This sequence joins TRBV7-9 and TRBJ2-1; D is uncertain. The sequence came from a human donor who received a COVID-19 vaccine. The material sequenced was CD4+ T cells from PBMCs cultured with HCoV-NL63 spike peptides, taken before COVID-19 vaccination. In nucleotides, the CDR3 is TGTGCCAGCAGCTTAGACGGTGGCTCCTACAATGAGCAGTTCTTC. Translating gives CASSLDGGSYNEQFF.